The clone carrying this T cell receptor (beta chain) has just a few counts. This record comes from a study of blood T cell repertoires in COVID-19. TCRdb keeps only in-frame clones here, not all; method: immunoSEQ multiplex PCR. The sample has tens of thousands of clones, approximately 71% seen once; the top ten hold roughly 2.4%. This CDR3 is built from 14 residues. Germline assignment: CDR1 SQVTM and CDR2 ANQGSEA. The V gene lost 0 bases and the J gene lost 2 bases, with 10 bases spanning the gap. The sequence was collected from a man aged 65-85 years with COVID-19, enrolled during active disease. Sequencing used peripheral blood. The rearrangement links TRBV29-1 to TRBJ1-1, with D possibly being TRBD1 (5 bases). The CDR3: CSVEEEGPNTEAFF. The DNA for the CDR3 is TGCAGCGTTGAAGAGGAGGGGCCAAACACTGAAGCTTTCTTT.